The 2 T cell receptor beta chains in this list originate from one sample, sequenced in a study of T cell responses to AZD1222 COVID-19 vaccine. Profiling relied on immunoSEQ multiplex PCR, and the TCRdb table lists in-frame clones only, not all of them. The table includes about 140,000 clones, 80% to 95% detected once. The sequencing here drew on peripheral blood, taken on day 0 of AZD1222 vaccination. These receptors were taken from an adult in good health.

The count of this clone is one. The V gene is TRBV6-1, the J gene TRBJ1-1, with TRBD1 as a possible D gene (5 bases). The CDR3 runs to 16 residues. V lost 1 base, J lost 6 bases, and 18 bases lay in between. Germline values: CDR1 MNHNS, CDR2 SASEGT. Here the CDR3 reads CASSEGGSGLRAEAFF. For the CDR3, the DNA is TGTGCCAGCAGTGAAGGGGGCTCAGGCCTGCGGGCTGAAGCTTTCTTT.

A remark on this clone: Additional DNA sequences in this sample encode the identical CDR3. The CDR3 coding sequence is TGTGCCAGCAGTCGGACAGGGATTAATTCACCCCTCCACTTT. This codes for CASSRTGINSPLHF. The genes are TRBV28 and TRBJ1-6, with TRBD1 matching over 8 bases. Germline V CDR1 and CDR2: MDHEN, SYDVKM. This CDR3 comprises 14 residues. V trimming: 5 bases; J trimming: 6 bases; junction bases outside the gene matches: 3. Full variable domain (missing parts from reference TRBV28 and TRBJ1-6): DVKVTQSSRYLVKRTGEKVFLECVQDMDHENMFWYRQDPGLGLRLIYFSYDVKMKEKGDIPEGYSVSREKKERFSLILESASTNQTSMYLCASSRTGINSPLHFGNGTRLTVT.